This TCR beta chain originates from a study of T cells after yellow fever vaccination. Turning to the study itself: Low-cell-number fractions underwent preparation using SMART-Seq v4 Ultra Low Input.

In its sample, this clonotype was seen many times. Its antigen remains unidentified. The CDR3 is 15 residues long. Trimming left V 3 bases short and J 8 bases short, with 20 bases between. CDR1 DFQATT and CDR2 SNEGSKA come from the germline V gene (reference sequence). Using its own MiXCR run on the 5' RACE reads, TCRdb lists one record per CDR3 protein. This sample has roughly 350,000 distinct CDR3 sequences, with 4.1% found just once. Study-wide findings and caveats: CD4 and CD8 compartments shared a small share of clonotypes, likely from convergent recombination. After the booster, 96% of CD4 and roughly nine tenths of CD8 primary-response clones were re-detected. Faster peaking, at day 5 versus 15, marked a secondary response that was weaker.

The TCR originated in a man aged 18 to 29 who received the YFV17D yellow fever vaccine. V usage is TRBV20-1 and J usage is TRBJ2-1; D is undetermined. Sequences were derived from PBMCs, sampled 5 days after the yellow fever booster vaccination. CDR3: CSARGRSSADDEQFF. The CDR3 coding sequence is TGCAGTGCTAGGGGCCGCAGCTCGGCCGACGATGAGCAGTTCTTC.